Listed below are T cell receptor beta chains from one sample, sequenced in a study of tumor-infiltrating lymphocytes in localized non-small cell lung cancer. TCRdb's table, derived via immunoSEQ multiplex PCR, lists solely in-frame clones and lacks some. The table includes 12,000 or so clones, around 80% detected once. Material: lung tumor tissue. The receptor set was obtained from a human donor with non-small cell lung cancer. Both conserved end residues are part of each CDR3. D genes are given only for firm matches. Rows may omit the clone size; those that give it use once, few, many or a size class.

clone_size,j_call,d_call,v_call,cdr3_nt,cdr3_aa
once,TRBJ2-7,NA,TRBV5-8,TGTGCCAGCAGATTAGGCCGATACGAGCAGTACTTC,CASRLGRYEQYF
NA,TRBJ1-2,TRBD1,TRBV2,TGTGCCAGCAGGGACAGGAGCTTCTATGGCTACACCTTC,CASRDRSFYGYTF
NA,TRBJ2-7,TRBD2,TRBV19,TGTGCCAGTAGTTGGGCTAGCGGCTCCTACGAGCAGTACTTC,CASSWASGSYEQYF
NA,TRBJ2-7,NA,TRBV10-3,TGTGCCATCAGTGAGTCGGCTAGTATGTTCGTCTACGAGCAGTACTTC,CAISESASMFVYEQYF
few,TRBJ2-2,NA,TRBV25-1,TGTGCCAGCAGTGTGAGGGGAAGAGACACCGGGGAGCTGTTTTTT,CASSVRGRDTGELFF
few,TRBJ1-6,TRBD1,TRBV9,TGTGCCAGCAGCTCGGACAGGGACTTAAATTCACCCCTCCACTTT,CASSSDRDLNSPLHF
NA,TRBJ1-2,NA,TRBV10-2,TGCGCCAGCAGCGATGAGGGCCGCGGCTACACCTTC,CASSDEGRGYTF
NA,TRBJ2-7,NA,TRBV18,TGTGCCAGCTCACCACGTTACGAGCAGTACTTC,CASSPRYEQYF
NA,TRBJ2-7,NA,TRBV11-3,TGTGCCAGCAGCCTAGACAGCTCCTACGAGCAGTACTTC,CASSLDSSYEQYF
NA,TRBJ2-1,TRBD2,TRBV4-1,TGCGCCAGCAGCCAAGATTGGAGCGGGGGGGCGTCTGAGCAGTTCTTC,CASSQDWSGGASEQFF